A single sample gave rise to the 26 T cell receptor beta chains below, sequenced in a study of OX40 agonist ivuxolimab in advanced cancers. The protocol was immunoSEQ multiplex PCR, while the TCRdb copy is restricted to in-frame clones and leaves out a portion. The data show some 40,000 clones, about 91% seen once. The specimen was CD4+ or CD8+ T cells sorted from blood, collected in a trial of the OX40 agonist ivuxolimab. All receptors come from an adult with an advanced solid tumor such as melanoma, head and neck, liver or kidney cancer.

The chain employs TRBV11-2 and TRBJ2-5; 9 nucleotides agree with TRBD1. Trimming took 1 base from V and 1 from J; bases not matched to a gene: 10. Germline assignment: CDR1 SGHAT and CDR2 FQNNGV. The CDR3 contains 18 residues. The CDR3 region has the DNA TGTGCCAGCAGCTTAGTCGGTAGGGACAGGGTTTCCCAAGAGACCCAGTACTTC. Amino acid sequence: CASSLVGRDRVSQETQYF.

The V call is TRBV4-3, the J call TRBJ2-3, with TRBD1 matching 9 bases. The trim removed 4 bases at V and 2 bases at J, leaving 4 bases unmatched. CDR1 and CDR2 from the germline V gene are LGHNA and YSLEER. The CDR3 length is 15 residues. CDR3 nucleotide sequence: TGCGCCAGCAGCCTGGGACAGGGTGACACAGATACGCAGTATTTT. As protein: CASSLGQGDTDTQYF.

The chain is built from TRBV19 and TRBJ1-4, with 8 bases lining up with TRBD1. V lost 1 base to trimming and J lost 13 bases; unmatched junction nucleotides: 2. Germline CDR1 is LNHDA and CDR2 is SQIVND (reference sequence). CDR3 length equals 12 residues. CDR3 coding DNA: TGTGCCAGTAGTATAGGGGGGACAGGACTGTTTTTT. This sequence encodes CASSIGGTGLFF.

The chain combines TRBV6-4 with TRBJ2-1; D is ambiguous. Germline V gene data show CDR1 as MRHNA and CDR2 as SNTAGT. The CDR3 has 13 amino acids. The V end lost 0 bases, the J end lost 8 bases, and 8 bases lay between the germline ends. The CDR3 DNA follows: TGTGCCAGCAGTGACTCGAGTCTGGATGAGCAGTTCTTC. It specifies CASSDSSLDEQFF.

The chain joins TRBV11-1 to TRBJ2-5; D may be TRBD2 (5 bases). Trimming shortened V by 0 bases and J by 5 bases, and 16 bases separated the two germline ends. The CDR3 runs 16 residues. Germline CDR1 is SGHAT and CDR2 is FQDESV (reference sequence). The CDR3 nucleotides read TGTGCCAGCAGCTTAGCGCGGGCTAGACCGGGGGAGACCCAGTACTTC. Its translation: CASSLARARPGETQYF.

The chain carries TRBV6-1 and TRBJ2-7; D might be TRBD1 or TRBD2, each matching 5 bases. The CDR3 contains 12 residues. Germline assignment: CDR1 MNHNS and CDR2 SASEGT. Trimming stripped 10 bases from V and 0 bases from J, with 10 bases between. This CDR3 reads CATRDGSYEQYF. The DNA of the CDR3 is TGTGCCACGAGGGACGGCTCCTACGAGCAGTACTTC.

This clone was picked up one time. This chain connects TRBV28 to TRBJ2-3, with 10 bases matching TRBD2. Germline CDR1 is MDHEN and CDR2 is SYDVKM. The V gene end was trimmed by 4 bases and the J gene end by 1 base; junction bases not matched to a gene: 8. The CDR3 is made up of 17 amino acids. The CDR3 bases are TGTGCCAGCAGTTCCCCTCTAGCGGGAGATGGCACAGATACGCAGTATTTT. Protein sequence: CASSSPLAGDGTDTQYF.

The chain recombines TRBV7-9 with TRBJ1-1; D ambiguous. The CDR3 contains 18 residues. V was shortened by 5 bases and J by 0 bases, with 22 bases between the two germline ends. Germline V gives CDR1 SEHNR, CDR2 FQNEAQ (reference sequence). Written as DNA, the CDR3 is TGTGCCAGCAGCGTGGCACGGTGGCTTTTGTCCTTGAACACTGAAGCTTTCTTT. Its protein product is CASSVARWLLSLNTEAFF.

The genes are TRBV4-3 and TRBJ1-3; D unresolved. CDR3 length equals 16 residues. Germline values: CDR1 LGHNA, CDR2 YSLEER. V lost 0 bases and J 0 bases, leaving 9 bases between the germline ends. Here the CDR3 DNA reads TGCGCCAGCAGCCAAGATTATGACACCTCTGGAAACACCATATATTTT. This codes for CASSQDYDTSGNTIYF.

This clone occurred once. One end of the junction fails to match germline, which may point to a read error. The V and J genes are TRBV5-1 and TRBJ1-1, with 9 bases lining up with TRBD1. The germline CDR1 and CDR2 sequences are SGHRS and YFSETQ. CDR3 size: 16 residues. CDR3 in amino acids: CASSPGTGNINTKAFF. For the CDR3, the DNA is TGCGCCAGCAGCCCCGGGACAGGGAACATTAACACTAAAGCTTTCTTT.

This chain uses TRBV9 with TRBJ1-2; D call uncertain. The CDR3 length is 11 residues. V lost 0 bases and J 8 bases, leaving 5 bases between the germline ends. Looked up from germline, CDR1 is SGDLS and CDR2 is YYNGEE. The CDR3 bases are TGTGCCAGCAGCGTAGGTCTCGGCTACACCTTC. Translation gives CASSVGLGYTF.

The chain is built from TRBV15 and TRBJ2-7; no reliable D call. V gave up 0 bases and J gave up 3 bases, with 3 bases separating them. The CDR3 runs 12 residues. CDR1 LNHNV and CDR2 YYDKDF come from the germline V gene (reference sequence). CDR3 sequence: CATSRESYEQYF. CDR3 sequence (DNA): TGTGCCACCAGCAGAGAGAGCTACGAGCAGTACTTC.

V and J are TRBV9 and TRBJ1-5; 12 nucleotides line up with TRBD1. CDR1 and CDR2 (germline): SGDLS, YYNGEE. The CDR3 contains 15 residues. V shed 4 bases, J shed 6 bases, and the junction held 5 bases outside the gene matches. The CDR3 DNA sequence: TGTGCCAGCAGCCCGGGACAGGGGGCGGGTCAGCCCCAGCATTTT. Translation: CASSPGQGAGQPQHF.

The chain is built from TRBV6-4 and TRBJ2-1, with 7 bases aligning to TRBD2. Looked up from germline, CDR1 is MRHNA and CDR2 is SNTAGT. Germline trimming cut 4 bases from V and 3 bases from J; bases unmatched to any gene: 6. The CDR3 has 15 residues. The CDR3 DNA is TGTGCCAGCAGTGTTCGCGCGGGAGACTACAATGAGCAGTTCTTC. Amino acids: CASSVRAGDYNEQFF.

This chain links TRBV19 with TRBJ2-7; no reliable D call. CDR1 is LNHDA, CDR2 SQIVND, per germline (reference sequence). V lost 3 bases and J lost 2, with 8 bases in between. The CDR3 totals 13 residues. CDR3 sequence reads: CASSITGAYEQYF. In DNA form, the CDR3 reads TGTGCCAGTAGTATCACCGGAGCCTACGAGCAGTACTTC.

CDR3 region: CATSRAPILQGHWGNQPQHF. The CDR3 region has the DNA TGTGCCACCAGCAGAGCACCTATCCTACAGGGGCACTGGGGCAATCAGCCCCAGCATTTT. The V and J genes are TRBV15 and TRBJ1-5; 7 positions match TRBD1. Germline CDR1 reads LNHNV; CDR2 reads YYDKDF (reference sequence). V shed 1 base and J 2 bases; nucleotides not matched to a gene: 17. This CDR3 contains 20 residues.

V and J are TRBV6-5 and TRBJ1-1, with TRBD1 identical over 9 bases. Germline CDR1 reads MNHEY; CDR2 reads SVGAGI. V gave up 5 bases and J gave up 6 bases; unmatched junction bases: 7. The CDR3 has 14 amino acids. The CDR3 spells CASSQPDRGPEAFF. For the CDR3, the DNA is TGTGCCAGCAGTCAGCCGGACAGGGGCCCTGAAGCTTTCTTT.

The chain uses TRBV28 and TRBJ1-4; D gene unclear. Germline values: CDR1 MDHEN, CDR2 SYDVKM. The CDR3 length is 16 residues. V shed 5 bases and J shed 5 bases, with 18 bases lying between them. As DNA, the CDR3 is TGTGCCAGCAGTCTCCTCCCACAGACCAGAAATGAAAAACTGTTTTTT. Its protein product is CASSLLPQTRNEKLFF. Full variable domain (outside the CDR3, taken from reference TRBV28 and TRBJ1-4): DVKVTQSSRYLVKRTGEKVFLECVQDMDHENMFWYRQDPGLGLRLIYFSYDVKMKEKGDIPEGYSVSREKKERFSLILESASTNQTSMYLCASSLLPQTRNEKLFFGSGTQLSVL.

The chain combines TRBV27 with TRBJ2-7; the match to TRBD2 covers 7 bases. CDR1 and CDR2 from the germline V gene are MNHEY and SMNVEV (reference sequence). V shed 6 bases and J 5 bases; nucleotides not matched to a gene: 7. The CDR3 has 13 amino acids. The CDR3 protein is CASRTGTTNEQYF. The CDR3 coding sequence is TGTGCCAGCAGGACCGGGACTACGAACGAGCAGTACTTC.

V and J are TRBV30 and TRBJ2-7; D ambiguous. Trimming stripped 1 base from V and 6 bases from J, with 16 bases between. There are 14 residues in the CDR3. Germline-derived CDR1 and CDR2 are GTSNPN and SVGIG (reference sequence). Written as DNA, the CDR3 is TGTGCCTGGAGTGGAGGCGGCCGGTGGGGCGAGCAGTACTTC. Amino acids: CAWSGGGRWGEQYF. Variable domain in full (rest from reference TRBV30 and TRBJ2-7): SQTIHQWPATLVQPVGSPLSLECTVEGTSNPNLYWYRQAAGRGLQLLFYSVGIGQISSEVPQNLSASRPQDRQFILSSKKLLLSDSGFYLCAWSGGGRWGEQYFGPGTRLTVT.

This chain connects TRBV11-3 to TRBJ2-7; D is unresolved. V dropped 1 base and J dropped 5 bases, with 3 bases sitting between them. Per the germline V gene, CDR1 is SGHNT and CDR2 is YENEEA. This CDR3 region has 11 residues. The CDR3 coding sequence is TGTGCCAGCAGCTTAGGGGACGAGCAGTACTTC. This codes for CASSLGDEQYF. The full variable domain, in which reference TRBV11-3 and TRBJ2-7 provide the parts outside the CDR3, is EAGVVQSPRYKIIEKKQPVAFWCNPISGHNTLYWYLQNLGQGPELLIRYENEEAVDDSQLPKDRFSAERLKGVDSTLKIQPAELGDSAVYLCASSLGDEQYFGPGTRLTVT.

This clone is a singleton in its sample. The chain joins TRBV19 to TRBJ2-7; TRBD1 matches at 9 bases. This CDR3 has 13 residues. Germline trimming cut 3 bases from V and 4 bases from J; bases unmatched to any gene: 1. CDR1 and CDR2 from the germline V gene are LNHDA and SQIVND (reference sequence). DNA for the CDR3: TGTGCCAGTAGTATGGGACAGGGTTACGAGCAGTACTTC. It is translated as CASSMGQGYEQYF.

The chain links TRBV27 to TRBJ2-1, with D possibly being TRBD1 (6 bases). The CDR3 loop spans 13 amino acids. From germline, CDR1 is MNHEY and CDR2 SMNVEV (reference sequence). The V end was cut by 6 bases, the J end by 4 bases, with 10 bases between. Here the CDR3 DNA reads TGTGCCAGCAGAGGGGACAAGTACAATGAGCAGTTCTTC. It specifies CASRGDKYNEQFF.

This clone was observed a few times. The chain recombines TRBV4-1 with TRBJ2-7; the match to TRBD2 covers 9 bases. Germline loops: CDR1 MGHRA, CDR2 YSYEKL. After removal of 3 bases from V and 1 base from J, the junction contained 10 bases not matched to a gene. The length of the CDR3 is 17 residues. The CDR3 DNA reads as TGCGCCAGCAGCCACCTAAGAGTCCTAGCGGGATCCTACGAGCAGTACTTC. This translates into CASSHLRVLAGSYEQYF.

The J gene is TRBJ1-1, the V gene TRBV7-8; D is unclear. Looked up from germline, CDR1 is SGHVS and CDR2 is FQNEAQ. The CDR3 consists of 16 residues. V gave up 2 bases and J gave up 1 base, with 14 bases separating them. This chain's CDR3 is CASSLSARTRNTEAFF. CDR3 sequence (DNA): TGTGCCAGCAGCTTATCAGCCCGAACGCGGAACACTGAAGCTTTCTTT. Full variable domain (rest looked up from reference TRBV7-8 and TRBJ1-1): GAGVSQSPRYKVAKRGQDVALRCDPISGHVSLFWYQQALGQGPEFLTYFQNEAQLDKSGLPSDRFFAERPEGSVSTLKIQRTQQEDSAVYLCASSLSARTRNTEAFFGQGTRLTVV.

J is TRBJ1-6 and V is TRBV9; no firm D call. The CDR3 spans 14 residues. From germline, CDR1 is SGDLS and CDR2 YYNGEE. V was trimmed by 0 bases and J by 7 bases, leaving 8 bases between them. The CDR3 here is CASSVAERNSPLHF. The DNA of the CDR3 is TGTGCCAGCAGCGTAGCTGAGAGGAATTCACCCCTCCACTTT. Looking up the rest from reference TRBV9 and TRBJ1-6 gives the full variable domain: DSGVTQTPKHLITATGQRVTLRCSPRSGDLSVYWYQQSLDQGLQFLIQYYNGEERAKGNILERFSAQQFPDLHSELNLSSLELGDSALYFCASSVAERNSPLHFGNGTRLTVT.